This T cell receptor beta chain emerged from a study of CD8 T cells in Susac syndrome. The ends were cut back, 6 bases at V and 3 bases at J, with 14 bases in the middle. In germline, CDR1 is LNHDA, CDR2 SQIVND (reference sequence). CDR3 length: 14 amino acids. Random hexamers primed reverse transcription of roughly 0.5 to 1 ug RNA. TCRdb used MiXCR to reprocess the immunoSEQ multiplex PCR reads, holding one entry per CDR3 protein. This table has tens of thousands of distinct CDR3 sequences, 85% to 95% appearing once. The sequenced sample was CD8+ T cells from PBMCs. V gene TRBV19 combines with J gene TRBJ1-1, with D unresolved. This clonotype was sampled from a human donor in good health. The CDR3 sequence: CASSFSGGDTEAFF. Written as DNA, the CDR3 is TGTGCCAGTAGCTTCTCTGGAGGCGACACTGAAGCTTTCTTT.